This T cell receptor beta chain was captured in a study of OX40 agonist ivuxolimab in advanced cancers. Looking at the study overall: Patients undergoing dose escalation presented with hepatocellular carcinoma, melanoma, renal cell or head and neck cancer.

Points on this clone: Its target is not known.

The study, taken as a whole, reports: Low clonal expansion, among the lowest seen, marked partial responders at 0.1-3.0 mg/kg.

Assay used: immunoSEQ multiplex PCR; TCRdb lists only in-frame clones, some missing. This repertoire shows over 15,000 clones, more than 60% found once; its top ten account for 30% to 35%. Trimming took off 3 bases at V and 8 bases at J, with 16 bases between the two ends. The germline CDR1 and CDR2 sequences are SGHTA and FQGNSA. The CDR3 runs to 14 residues. Source: CD4+ or CD8+ T cells sorted from blood, taken in a trial of the OX40 agonist ivuxolimab. This clonotype was sampled from an adult with an advanced solid tumor such as melanoma, head and neck, liver or kidney cancer. The chain employs TRBV7-2 and TRBJ1-1; TRBD1 might be the D (6 bases). CDR3 DNA: TGTGCCAGCAGCTTTATAGACCTTGGACAGGAAGCTTTCTTT. It codes for CASSFIDLGQEAFF. Full variable domain (remainder filled in from reference TRBV7-2 and TRBJ1-1): GAGVSQSPSNKVTEKGKDVELRCDPISGHTALYWYRQSLGQGLEFLIYFQGNSAPDKSGLPSDRFSAERTGGSVSTLTIQRTQQEDSAVYLCASSFIDLGQEAFFGQGTRLTVV.